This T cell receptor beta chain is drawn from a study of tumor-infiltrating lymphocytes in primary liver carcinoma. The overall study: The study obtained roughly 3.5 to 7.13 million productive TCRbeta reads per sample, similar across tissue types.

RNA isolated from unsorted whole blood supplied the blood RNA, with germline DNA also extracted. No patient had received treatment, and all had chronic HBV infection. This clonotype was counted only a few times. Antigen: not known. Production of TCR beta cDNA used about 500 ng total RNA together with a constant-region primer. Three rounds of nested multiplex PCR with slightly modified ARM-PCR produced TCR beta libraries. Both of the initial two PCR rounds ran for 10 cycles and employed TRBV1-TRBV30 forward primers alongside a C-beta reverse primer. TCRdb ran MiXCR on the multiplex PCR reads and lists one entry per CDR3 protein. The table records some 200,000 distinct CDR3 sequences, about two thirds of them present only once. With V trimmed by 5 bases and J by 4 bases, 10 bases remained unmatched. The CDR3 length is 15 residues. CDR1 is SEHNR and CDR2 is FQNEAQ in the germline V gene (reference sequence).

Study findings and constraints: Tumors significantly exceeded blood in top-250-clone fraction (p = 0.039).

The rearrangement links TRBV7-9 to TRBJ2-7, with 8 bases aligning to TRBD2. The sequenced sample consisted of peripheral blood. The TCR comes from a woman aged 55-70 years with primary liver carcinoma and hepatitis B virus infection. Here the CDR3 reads CASSHNHRLAYEQYF. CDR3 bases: TGTGCCAGCAGCCACAACCACCGACTAGCGTACGAGCAGTACTTC.